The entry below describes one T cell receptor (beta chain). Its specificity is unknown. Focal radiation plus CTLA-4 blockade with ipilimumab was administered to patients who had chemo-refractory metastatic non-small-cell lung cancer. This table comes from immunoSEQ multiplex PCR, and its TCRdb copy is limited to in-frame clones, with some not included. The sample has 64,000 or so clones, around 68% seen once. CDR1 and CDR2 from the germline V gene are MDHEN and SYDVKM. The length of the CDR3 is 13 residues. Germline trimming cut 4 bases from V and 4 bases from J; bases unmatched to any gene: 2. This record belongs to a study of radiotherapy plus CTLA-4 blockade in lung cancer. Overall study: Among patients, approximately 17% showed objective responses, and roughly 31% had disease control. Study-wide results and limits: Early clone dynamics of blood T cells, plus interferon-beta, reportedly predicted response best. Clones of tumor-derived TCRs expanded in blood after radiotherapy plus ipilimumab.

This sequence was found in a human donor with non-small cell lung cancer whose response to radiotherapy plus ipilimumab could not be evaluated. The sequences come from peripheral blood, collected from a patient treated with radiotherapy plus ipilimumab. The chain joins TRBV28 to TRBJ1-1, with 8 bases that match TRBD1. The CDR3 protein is CASSYRGGTEAFF. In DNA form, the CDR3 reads TGTGCCAGCAGTTACAGGGGGGGCACTGAAGCTTTCTTT.